This TCR beta chain is drawn from a study of T cells in localized non-small cell lung cancer. This table comes from immunoSEQ multiplex PCR, and its TCRdb copy is limited to in-frame clones, with some not included. The data hold some 13,000 clones, with around four fifths observed a single time. There are 15 residues in the CDR3. The J segment lost 4 bases and the V segment lost 5 bases, leaving 10 bases of the junction unmatched. Per germline, CDR1 SEHNR and CDR2 FQNEAQ (reference sequence). The material sequenced was peripheral blood, taken before any cancer treatment. The chain links TRBV7-9 to TRBJ1-1; TRBD1 agrees at 7 bases. The clonotype originates from a male donor aged 60 or over with stage I lung adenocarcinoma. CDR3: CASSPPRTGGTEAFF. The CDR3 DNA sequence: TGTGCCAGCAGCCCCCCTAGGACAGGCGGCACTGAAGCTTTCTTT.